The 15 T cell receptor beta chains below come from one sample, sequenced in a study of identical twins (dated by TCRdb to the mid-2010s). The library came from 5' RACE. The sequencer listed for this sample is Illumina HiSeq 2000. TCRdb reprocessed the public reads (quality trimming at Q25 with fastp, clone calling with MiXCR) and kept in-frame beta chains. Each entry is one CDR3 protein sequence, shown with its most common DNA and genes. The sample table lists some 570,000 distinct CDR3 sequences, under 25% of them with a count of one. Approximately 0.49% of the sample lies in the top ten. A further study also used this sample, focusing on yellow fever vaccine responses in identical twins.

The source material was CD4+ T cells sorted from blood. The source is a woman in her late teens or twenties in good health.

This clonotype was recorded once. The chain combines TRBV5-1 with TRBJ2-1; D unclear. Germline V gene sequence: CDR1 SGHRS, CDR2 YFSETQ. The V end lost 3 bases, the J end lost 5 bases, and 12 bases lay between the germline ends. The CDR3 sequence is 14 residues long. CDR3 sequence: CASSWPSENNEQFF. The CDR3 DNA follows: TGCGCCAGCAGCTGGCCCAGTGAGAACAATGAGCAGTTCTTC.

Worth noting for this clonotype: As the CDR3 is not closed by the conserved phenylalanine or tryptophan, this likely results from a read error. The V call is TRBV12-3 or TRBV12-4, the J call TRBJ2-1, with D hard to call. Trimming took off 3 bases at V and 4 bases at J, with 7 bases between the two ends. This CDR3 is 13 amino acids long. DNA of the CDR3: TGTGCCAGCAGTTTGGTCGGGTACAATGAGCAGTTCTAC. Protein sequence: CASSLVGYNEQFY.

This sequence joins TRBV12-3 or TRBV12-4 and TRBJ2-2; D is perhaps TRBD2 (5 bases). The V end lost 6 bases, the J end lost 9 bases, and 14 bases lay between the germline ends. The CDR3 runs to 13 residues. The CDR3, as DNA: TGTGCCAGCAGCCCAACGGGGATCAGGGAGCTGTTTTTT. Translation: CASSPTGIRELFF.

This clonotype has just a few counts. The rearrangement joins TRBV4-1 to TRBJ1-1; D is possibly TRBD1 (6 bases). Trimming shortened V by 1 base and J by 5 bases, and 14 bases separated the two germline ends. Germline V gives CDR1 MGHRA, CDR2 YSYEKL. The CDR3 runs to 15 residues. The CDR3 loop is CASSQGWTAETEAFF. CDR3 in DNA: TGCGCCAGCAGCCAAGGGTGGACAGCTGAGACTGAAGCTTTCTTT.

This clonotype was seen a few times. The chain links TRBV10-3 to TRBJ1-1, with D maybe TRBD1 (5 bases). The germline gives CDR1 ENHRY, CDR2 SYGVKD. The CDR3 runs to 14 residues. Deletions cut 4 bases from V and 1 base from J, with 10 bases between. The CDR3 DNA reads TGTGCCATCAGTGTGGGGGGAAGGAACACTGAAGCTTTCTTT. Its protein is CAISVGGRNTEAFF.

This clonotype was seen a handful of times. The chain uses TRBV24-1 and TRBJ2-7, with D unclear. The germline V gene encodes CDR1 KGHDR and CDR2 SFDVKD. Trimming took 5 bases from V and 2 from J, leaving 9 bases between them. The CDR3 loop spans 13 amino acids. The CDR3 DNA follows: TGTGCCACCAGTGCCGCCGGGCCCTACGAGCAGTACTTC. Protein sequence: CATSAAGPYEQYF.

The chain is built from TRBV20-1 and TRBJ2-1; 7 bases fit TRBD1. The germline CDR1 and CDR2 sequences are DFQATT and SNEGSKA (reference sequence). V dropped 6 bases and J dropped 0; count of bases not matched to a gene: 8. This CDR3 has 15 residues. This chain's CDR3 is CSADGQESSYNEQFF. The CDR3, as DNA: TGCAGTGCCGACGGACAGGAGAGCTCCTACAATGAGCAGTTCTTC.

The gene calls are TRBV3-1 and TRBJ1-2, with 7 positions matching TRBD1. The CDR3 covers 13 residues. CDR1 and CDR2 (germline): LGHDT, YNNKEL (reference sequence). V gave up 2 bases and J gave up 8 bases; unmatched junction bases: 5. DNA for the CDR3: TGTGCCAGCAGCCAATTACAGGGGAAAGGCTACACCTTC. It encodes CASSQLQGKGYTF.

In this sample, this clonotype turned up a few times. The V and J genes are TRBV28 and TRBJ2-7; TRBD1 matches at 9 bases. The CDR3 is 11 amino acids. Per the germline V gene, CDR1 is MDHEN and CDR2 is SYDVKM. V shed 7 bases, J shed 8 bases, and the junction held 3 bases outside the gene matches. In DNA form, the CDR3 reads TGTGCCAGCACGGGACAGGGTAAGCAGTACGTC. Its translation is CASTGQGKQYV.

The chain uses TRBV18 and TRBJ2-3; D may be TRBD2 (5 bases). Germline V lookup: CDR1 KGHSH, CDR2 LQKENI. V gave up 2 bases and J gave up 3 bases, with 12 bases separating them. The CDR3 has 15 residues. The CDR3 DNA is TGTGCCAGCTCACCAATGGGCGGAGGAACAGATACGCAGTATTTT. Translation: CASSPMGGGTDTQYF.

This clonotype was found a few times. The chain joins TRBV10-3 to TRBJ2-1; 13 bases align to TRBD2. CDR1 and CDR2 (germline): ENHRY, SYGVKD. J lost 7 bases, V lost 0 bases, and 9 bases had no gene match. This CDR3 has 18 residues. CDR3 protein: CAISESYPGTSGKNEQFF. The DNA for the CDR3 is TGTGCCATCAGTGAGTCGTATCCCGGGACTAGCGGGAAGAATGAGCAGTTCTTC.

A few counts support this clonotype. V is TRBV5-1 and J is TRBJ2-3; no clear D. The CDR3 contains 15 residues. V lost 4 bases to trimming and J lost 2 bases, with 14 bases between them. Per germline, CDR1 SGHRS and CDR2 YFSETQ. The CDR3 DNA reads TGCGCCAGCAGCCTAAGTTTGGGCTTCACAGATACGCAGTATTTT. It translates to CASSLSLGFTDTQYF.

J is TRBJ2-7 and V is TRBV5-1; 7 positions match TRBD1. This CDR3 is 15 amino acids long. V shed 0 bases and J 3 bases; nucleotides not matched to a gene: 6. Germline-derived CDR1 and CDR2 are SGHRS and YFSETQ. The CDR3 sequence: CASSLVGTEDYEQYF. The CDR3 DNA reads as TGCGCCAGCAGCTTGGTTGGGACAGAAGACTACGAGCAGTACTTC.

The chain employs TRBV29-1 and TRBJ2-1, with D uncertain. V was shortened by 3 bases and J by 12 bases, with 9 bases between the two germline ends. Germline V CDR1 and CDR2: SQVTM, ANQGSEA. CDR3 length: 10 amino acids. The CDR3, as DNA: TGCAGCGTTGATCGATCGACGCAGTTCTTC. Translation: CSVDRSTQFF.

The V gene is TRBV6-6, the J gene TRBJ2-7; D is unresolved. V gave up 6 bases and J gave up 2 bases, with 11 bases separating them. The CDR3 has 13 residues. Germline V CDR1 and CDR2: MNHNY, SVGAGI (reference sequence). The CDR3 reads CASRPDGAYEQYV. Written as DNA, the CDR3 is TGTGCCAGCAGGCCAGACGGAGCCTACGAGCAGTACGTC.